A selection of T cell receptor beta chains follows, all from one sample in a study of technical replicates of blood from a few donors. Some clones are missing from TCRdb's copy, which holds only in-frame ones; the method was immunoSEQ multiplex PCR. The table includes around 12,000 clones, roughly 93% detected once. Sequencing was performed on PBMCs. The receptors come from a human donor in good health. The conserved cysteine and the conserved F or W are not part of the CDR3 here. The order of the fields is CDR3 length, V gene, J gene, CDR3 protein.

CDR3 length: 13; V gene: TRBV7-9; J gene: TRBJ2-3; CDR3 protein: ASSLELAGRDTQY
CDR3 length: 13; V gene: TRBV27; J gene: TRBJ1-1; CDR3 protein: ASSLWGTGGFEAF
CDR3 length: 12; V gene: TRBV7-6; J gene: TRBJ1-1; CDR3 protein: ASSLAAVNTEAF
CDR3 length: 11; V gene: TRBV2; J gene: TRBJ2-4; CDR3 protein: ASSEREENIQY
CDR3 length: 13; V gene: TRBV4-2; J gene: TRBJ2-7; CDR3 protein: ASSQDAGGEYEQY
CDR3 length: 11; V gene: TRBV21-1; J gene: TRBJ2-2; CDR3 protein: HQGARRTGELF
CDR3 length: 12; V gene: TRBV6-5; J gene: TRBJ2-7; CDR3 protein: ASSYERDGYEQY
CDR3 length: 17; V gene: TRBV28; J gene: TRBJ2-6; CDR3 protein: ASSSFPGTGGSGANVLT
CDR3 length: 13; V gene: TRBV19; J gene: TRBJ2-7; CDR3 protein: ASSPFEGGVTEQY
CDR3 length: 12; V gene: TRBV29-1; J gene: TRBJ2-2; CDR3 protein: SVVGQVNTGELF
CDR3 length: 11; V gene: TRBV28; J gene: TRBJ2-7; CDR3 protein: ASSRQVPYEQY
CDR3 length: 12; V gene: TRBV10-1; J gene: TRBJ2-7; CDR3 protein: ASSEPGQGNEQY
CDR3 length: 14; V gene: TRBV18; J gene: TRBJ2-7; CDR3 protein: ASSPASITGGGEQY
CDR3 length: 13; V gene: TRBV19; J gene: TRBJ1-5; CDR3 protein: ASSRGSPPNQPQH
CDR3 length: 14; V gene: TRBV12-5; J gene: TRBJ2-7; CDR3 protein: ASGQGTDRSSYEQY
CDR3 length: 13; V gene: TRBV27; J gene: TRBJ2-2; CDR3 protein: ASSFSGGNTGELF
CDR3 length: 13; V gene: TRBV7-7; J gene: TRBJ2-1; CDR3 protein: ASSSPPGPEGKQF
CDR3 length: 12; V gene: TRBV25-1; J gene: TRBJ2-3; CDR3 protein: ASSDTSGADTQY
CDR3 length: 10; V gene: TRBV5-6; J gene: TRBJ2-7; CDR3 protein: ASSPGTSEQY
CDR3 length: 14; V gene: TRBV4-2; J gene: TRBJ2-3; CDR3 protein: ASSQGTPGGRDTQY
CDR3 length: 11; V gene: TRBV15; J gene: TRBJ1-2; CDR3 protein: ATSRGGGDGYT
CDR3 length: 13; V gene: TRBV11-3; J gene: TRBJ2-1; CDR3 protein: ASSLGVAGGGEQF
CDR3 length: 14; V gene: TRBV7-8; J gene: TRBJ2-7; CDR3 protein: ASSSGGSGSFYEQY
CDR3 length: 12; V gene: TRBV6-1; J gene: TRBJ2-7; CDR3 protein: ASSAGGTSYEQY
CDR3 length: 12; V gene: TRBV5-6; J gene: TRBJ2-7; CDR3 protein: ASSLGLAGDEQY
CDR3 length: 10; V gene: TRBV11-3; J gene: TRBJ2-1; CDR3 protein: ASSFERGEQF
CDR3 length: 11; V gene: TRBV6-6; J gene: TRBJ2-7; CDR3 protein: ASQRGTDYEQY
CDR3 length: 11; V gene: TRBV9; J gene: TRBJ1-1; CDR3 protein: ASSARGNTEAF
CDR3 length: 12; V gene: TRBV6-5; J gene: TRBJ1-1; CDR3 protein: ASSWRGNVPEAF
CDR3 length: 8; V gene: TRBV7-9; J gene: TRBJ2-3; CDR3 protein: ASSSRTQY
CDR3 length: 14; V gene: TRBV7-8; J gene: TRBJ1-1; CDR3 protein: ASSPQKQGWYTEAF
CDR3 length: 14; V gene: TRBV30; J gene: TRBJ2-6; CDR3 protein: AWSVGSISGANVLT
CDR3 length: 13; V gene: TRBV7-8; J gene: TRBJ2-2; CDR3 protein: ASSLSGGDTGELF
CDR3 length: 10; V gene: TRBV27; J gene: TRBJ2-3; CDR3 protein: ASSPPGDTQY
CDR3 length: 11; V gene: TRBV6-1; J gene: TRBJ1-5; CDR3 protein: ASSEQFNQPQH
CDR3 length: 13; V gene: TRBV27; J gene: TRBJ2-7; CDR3 protein: ASSGFSGYGYEQY
CDR3 length: 12; V gene: TRBV11-2; J gene: TRBJ1-4; CDR3 protein: ASSARQGTEKLF
CDR3 length: 11; V gene: TRBV28; J gene: TRBJ2-3; CDR3 protein: ASSLGQEGTQY
CDR3 length: 12; V gene: TRBV2; J gene: TRBJ1-1; CDR3 protein: ASSAGGLVTEAF
CDR3 length: 9; V gene: TRBV19; J gene: TRBJ1-2; CDR3 protein: ASGQYNGYT
CDR3 length: 14; V gene: TRBV5-6; J gene: TRBJ2-1; CDR3 protein: ASSLEISGGYNEQF
CDR3 length: 11; V gene: TRBV2; J gene: TRBJ1-4; CDR3 protein: ASSWTVNEKLF
CDR3 length: 13; V gene: TRBV11-2; J gene: TRBJ2-3; CDR3 protein: ASSFTSGSPDTQY
CDR3 length: 12; V gene: TRBV6-5; J gene: TRBJ1-5; CDR3 protein: ASAAAGGFQPQH
CDR3 length: 12; V gene: TRBV7-7; J gene: TRBJ2-5; CDR3 protein: ASSLDQGKETQY
CDR3 length: 14; V gene: TRBV4-2; J gene: TRBJ2-3; CDR3 protein: ASSYTSAQNADTQY
CDR3 length: 10; V gene: TRBV6-1; J gene: TRBJ2-7; CDR3 protein: ASLTGPYEQY
CDR3 length: 13; V gene: TRBV27; J gene: TRBJ2-1; CDR3 protein: ASSPSGGVGGEQF
CDR3 length: 12; V gene: TRBV25-1; J gene: TRBJ1-6; CDR3 protein: ASSETGGRSPLH
CDR3 length: 12; V gene: TRBV10-3; J gene: TRBJ2-7; CDR3 protein: AINPGTGAYEQY
CDR3 length: 15; V gene: TRBV11-3; J gene: TRBJ2-2; CDR3 protein: ASSLAATGTNTGELF
CDR3 length: 13; V gene: TRBV18; J gene: TRBJ1-1; CDR3 protein: ASSLTGGSDTEAF
CDR3 length: 13; V gene: TRBV18; J gene: TRBJ2-7; CDR3 protein: ASSLNGGNIYEQY
CDR3 length: 18; V gene: TRBV28; J gene: TRBJ2-3; CDR3 protein: ASSLVYTGPLRWGTDTQY
CDR3 length: 14; V gene: TRBV10-1; J gene: TRBJ2-1; CDR3 protein: ASSDPFGPRGNEQF
CDR3 length: 13; V gene: TRBV6-1; J gene: TRBJ1-5; CDR3 protein: ASTAQGWSNQPQH
CDR3 length: 12; V gene: TRBV27; J gene: TRBJ1-5; CDR3 protein: ASSSVLGYQPQH
CDR3 length: 14; V gene: TRBV18; J gene: TRBJ2-7; CDR3 protein: ASSPTKAGVHYEQY
CDR3 length: 14; V gene: TRBV5-4; J gene: TRBJ2-1; CDR3 protein: ASRATGARSYNEQF